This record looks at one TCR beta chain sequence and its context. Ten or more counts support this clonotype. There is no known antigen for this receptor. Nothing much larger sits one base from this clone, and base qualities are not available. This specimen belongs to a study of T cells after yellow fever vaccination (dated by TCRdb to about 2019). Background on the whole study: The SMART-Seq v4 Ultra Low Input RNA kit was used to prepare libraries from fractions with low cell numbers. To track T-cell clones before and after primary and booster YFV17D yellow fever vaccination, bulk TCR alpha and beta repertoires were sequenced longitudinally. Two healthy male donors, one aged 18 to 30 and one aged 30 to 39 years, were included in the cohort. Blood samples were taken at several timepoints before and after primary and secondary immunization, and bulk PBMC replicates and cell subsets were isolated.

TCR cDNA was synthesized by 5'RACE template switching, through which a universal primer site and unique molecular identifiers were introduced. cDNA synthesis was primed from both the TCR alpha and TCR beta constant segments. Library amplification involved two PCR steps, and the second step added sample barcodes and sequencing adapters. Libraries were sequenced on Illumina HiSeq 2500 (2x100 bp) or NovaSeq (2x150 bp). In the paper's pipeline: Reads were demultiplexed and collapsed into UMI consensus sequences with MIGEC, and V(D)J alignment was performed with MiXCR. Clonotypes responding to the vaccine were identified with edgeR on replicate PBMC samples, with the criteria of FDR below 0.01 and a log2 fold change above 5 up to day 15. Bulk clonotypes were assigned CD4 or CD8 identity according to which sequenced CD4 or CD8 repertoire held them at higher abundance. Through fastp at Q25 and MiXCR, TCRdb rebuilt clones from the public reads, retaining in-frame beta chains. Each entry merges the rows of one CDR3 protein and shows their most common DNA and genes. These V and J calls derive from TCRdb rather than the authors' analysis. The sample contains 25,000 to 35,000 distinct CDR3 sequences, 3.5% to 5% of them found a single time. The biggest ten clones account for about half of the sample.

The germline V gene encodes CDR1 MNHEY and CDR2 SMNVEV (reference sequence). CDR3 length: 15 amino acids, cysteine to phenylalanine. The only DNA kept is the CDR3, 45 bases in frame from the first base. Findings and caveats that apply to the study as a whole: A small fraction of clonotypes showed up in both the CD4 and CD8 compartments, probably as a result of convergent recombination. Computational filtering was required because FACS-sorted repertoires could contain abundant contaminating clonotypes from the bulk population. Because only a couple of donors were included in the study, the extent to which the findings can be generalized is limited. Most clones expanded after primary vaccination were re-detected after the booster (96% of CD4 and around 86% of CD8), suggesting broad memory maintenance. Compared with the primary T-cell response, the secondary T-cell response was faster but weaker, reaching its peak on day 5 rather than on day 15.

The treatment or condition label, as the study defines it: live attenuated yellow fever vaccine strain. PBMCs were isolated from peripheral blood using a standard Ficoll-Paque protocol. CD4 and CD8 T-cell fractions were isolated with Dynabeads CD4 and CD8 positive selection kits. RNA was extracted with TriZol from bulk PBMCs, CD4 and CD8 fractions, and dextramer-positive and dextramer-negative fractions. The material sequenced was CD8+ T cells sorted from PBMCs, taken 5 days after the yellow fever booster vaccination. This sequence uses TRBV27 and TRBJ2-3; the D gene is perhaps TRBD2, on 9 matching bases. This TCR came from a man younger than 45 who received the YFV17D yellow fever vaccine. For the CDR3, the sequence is CAGDRGLARCDTQYF. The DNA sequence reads TGTGCGGGCGACAGGGGACTAGCAAGATGCGATACGCAGTATTTT.